Below are 12 T cell receptor beta chains sequenced from a single sample in a study of blood T cell repertoires in COVID-19. Produced via immunoSEQ multiplex PCR; TCRdb's table is partial and in-frame only. The sample holds roughly 15,000 clones, around 75% seen once. Material: peripheral blood. The receptors derive from a man aged 60-69 years with acute or convalescent COVID-19.

On this clone: Other DNA sequences in this sample translate to the same CDR3. This sequence joins TRBV12-3 or TRBV12-4 and TRBJ1-5; the D gene is possibly TRBD1 (5 bases). Trimming pared 6 bases from V and 6 bases from J, leaving 9 bases between. The CDR3 covers 12 residues. CDR3 sequence reads: CASSAGGQPQHF. CDR3 sequence (DNA): TGTGCCAGCAGCGCCGGGGGTCAGCCCCAGCATTTT.

V usage is TRBV12-5 and J usage is TRBJ1-1, with a tentative D call TRBD1 (6 bases). CDR3 size: 12 residues. Germline CDR1 LGHNT, CDR2 FRNRAP. Trimming shortened V by 2 bases and J by 11 bases, and 12 bases separated the two germline ends. CDR3 sequence reads: CASGLSRGDAFF. DNA of the CDR3: TGTGCTAGTGGTTTGTCCAGGGGAGACGCTTTCTTT.

The V and J genes are TRBV5-1 and TRBJ1-5, with D uncertain. Trimming removed 1 base from V and 6 bases from J, with 11 bases in between. The CDR3 has 14 residues. Germline assignment: CDR1 SGHRS and CDR2 YFSETQ. CDR3 residues: CASSLLPEGQPQHF. The CDR3 nucleotides are TGCGCCAGCAGCTTGCTACCGGAGGGTCAGCCCCAGCATTTT.

The CDR3 nucleotides read TGTGCCAGCAGCGCGATTCCGGGACAGGGATCTGGTGAAGCTTTCTTT. Amino acid sequence: CASSAIPGQGSGEAFF. This chain uses TRBV9 with TRBJ1-1; 9 bases map to TRBD1. The CDR3 spans 16 residues. J lost 7 bases, V lost 3 bases, and 13 bases had no gene match. The germline gives CDR1 SGDLS, CDR2 YYNGEE.

The J gene is TRBJ2-2, the V gene TRBV19, with D hard to call. Per the germline V gene, CDR1 is LNHDA and CDR2 is SQIVND (reference sequence). Trimming took off 3 bases at V and 0 bases at J, with 5 bases between the two ends. The CDR3 spans 14 residues. The CDR3: CASSIGANTGELFF. DNA for the CDR3: TGTGCCAGTAGTATCGGTGCGAACACCGGGGAGCTGTTTTTT.

The genes are TRBV9 and TRBJ1-3, with TRBD1 identical over 7 bases. J gave up 1 base and V 0 bases, and 13 bases lay outside the gene matches. In germline, CDR1 is SGDLS, CDR2 YYNGEE. The CDR3 is made up of 19 amino acids. CDR3 in DNA: TGTGCCAGCAGCGTAGCCTTGAGTGGAGGGGGCCCTTCTGGAAACACCATATATTTT. It specifies CASSVALSGGGPSGNTIYF.

This clone was picked up one time. The chain combines TRBV12-3 or TRBV12-4 with TRBJ1-1; maybe TRBD1 (6 bases). The germline V and J ends were trimmed by 6 bases and 5 bases, with 13 bases remaining between them. The CDR3 has 13 residues. In DNA form, the CDR3 reads TGTGCCAGCAGCGCCACAGGGAAGACTGAAGCTTTCTTT. As protein: CASSATGKTEAFF.

V is TRBV2 and J is TRBJ2-7; D might be TRBD1 (6 bases). The CDR3 totals 14 residues. Trimming removed 6 bases at V and 0 bases at J, with 12 bases between. Germline assignment: CDR1 SNHLY and CDR2 FYNNEI. This chain's CDR3 is CASRVQGPSYEQYF. CDR3 nucleotide sequence: TGTGCCAGCAGGGTACAGGGACCCTCCTACGAGCAGTACTTC.

The chain couples TRBV19 to TRBJ2-1; 12 bases map to TRBD2. CDR1 and CDR2 (germline): LNHDA, SQIVND (reference sequence). This CDR3 is built from 15 residues. The V segment lost 4 bases and the J segment 5 bases; nucleotides outside the gene matches: 3. CDR3 in amino acids: CASSKTSGGNNEQFF. The CDR3 DNA is TGTGCCAGTAGTAAGACTAGCGGGGGAAACAATGAGCAGTTCTTC.

The chain's CDR3 is CATSRPVEGSETQYF. The CDR3 coding sequence is TGTGCCACCAGCAGACCCGTGGAGGGGTCGGAGACCCAGTACTTC. V gene TRBV15 combines with J gene TRBJ2-5, with a possible D match to TRBD2 (6 bases). This CDR3 contains 15 residues. Trimming pared 2 bases from V and 5 bases from J, leaving 15 bases between. The germline gives CDR1 LNHNV, CDR2 YYDKDF (reference sequence).

This chain uses TRBV5-1 with TRBJ2-7, with D possibly TRBD1 on 6 matching bases. The CDR3 is 14 amino acids. Looked up from germline, CDR1 is SGHRS and CDR2 is YFSETQ. Trimming pared 4 bases from V and 6 bases from J, leaving 17 bases between. The CDR3 here is CASSRTADLSEQYF. The CDR3 DNA reads TGCGCCAGCAGCCGGACAGCAGACCTGTCCGAGCAGTACTTC.

The chain has TRBV5-6 and TRBJ2-2; possible D gene TRBD2, 5 bases. Trimming pared 0 bases from V and 4 bases from J, leaving 13 bases between. The germline CDR1 and CDR2 sequences are SGHDT and YYEEEE. The CDR3 is 16 residues long. The CDR3 region has the DNA TGTGCCAGCAGCTTGGATCTAGGTCGGGGCACCGGGGAGCTGTTTTTT. Translating it yields CASSLDLGRGTGELFF.